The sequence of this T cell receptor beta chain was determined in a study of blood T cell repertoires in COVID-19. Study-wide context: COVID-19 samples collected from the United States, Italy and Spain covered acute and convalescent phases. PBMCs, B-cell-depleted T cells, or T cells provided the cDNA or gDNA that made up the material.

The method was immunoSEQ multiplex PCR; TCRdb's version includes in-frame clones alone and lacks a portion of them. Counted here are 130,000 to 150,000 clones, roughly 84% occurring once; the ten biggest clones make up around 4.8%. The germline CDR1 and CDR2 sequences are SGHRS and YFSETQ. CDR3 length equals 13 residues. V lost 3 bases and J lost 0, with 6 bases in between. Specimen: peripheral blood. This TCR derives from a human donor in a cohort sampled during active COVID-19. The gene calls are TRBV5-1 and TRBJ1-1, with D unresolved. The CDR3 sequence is CASSSMMNTEAFF. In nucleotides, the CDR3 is TGCGCCAGCAGCTCTATGATGAACACTGAAGCTTTCTTT.